This T cell receptor beta chain appears in the sequencing data of a study of molecular identifiers for immune sequencing clone quantification (dated by TCRdb to 2017 to 2018). Looking at the study overall: For a replicate experiment, RNA from approximately 20,000 or 98,000 naive CD8 T cells was divided into five aliquots, and four of the five aliquots were sequenced. The study was a methods study using CD8 T cells to benchmark molecular-identifier clustering-based TCR repertoire sequencing (MIDCIRS) and TCR RNA copy counting. The paper's findings and limits, for the study overall: Clones above 20 RNA copies held over 97% of molecules in CMV-specific effector cells but under 1% in naive cells. When barcode sub-clustering was not used, chimeric consensus sequences inflated TCR diversity, with chimeras reaching as high as 47%. A single cell's worth of spiked-in Jurkat TCR RNA was reported detectable even among under 1.3 million naive CD8 T cells. The naive libraries included spiked-in Jurkat TCR RNA (around 9 copies' worth), and this RNA is not part of the donor repertoire. The sizes of highly expanded clones could end up underestimated when identical TCR molecules share a barcode. Modeling gave approximately 3 recovered TCR RNA copies per cell versus 8 to 10 by digital PCR, implying 25% to 30% capture efficiency.

From the germline V gene (reference sequence), CDR1 is LNHDA and CDR2 is SQIVND. From its cysteine to its phenylalanine, the CDR3 spans 14 amino acids. Of all the DNA, just the CDR3 is kept, 42 bases in frame from base 1. Naive CD8 T cell libraries were made from around 18,000 to 910,000 sorted cells using 10%, 30% or 50% of purified RNA. On a BD FACSAria II, naive CD8 T cells were FACS-sorted as CD8+CD4-CCR7+CD45RA+ and collected into RLT Plus buffer. Ten to eleven TCR copies' worth of Jurkat RNA were spiked into about 20,000-1,000,000 naive CD8 T cell samples to test detection sensitivity. CD8 T cells were enriched with RosetteSep CD8+ T Cell Enrichment Cocktail and Ficoll-Paque, followed by ACK red cell lysis. Libraries were built with PCR. Sequencing was performed on a NextSeq 500. Bulk TCR libraries were generated as previously described, with the TCR primers listed in Table S5 used. Total RNA was purified with the Qiagen AllPrep DNA/RNA kit. Reads from multiple sequencing runs of the same library were pooled before analysis. The original methods were these. Only reads with exact TCR constant sequence were kept, trimmed to 150 nt, and grouped by their 12-nt molecular barcodes. Reads within each barcode group were sub-clustered using a 15% Levenshtein threshold, and quality-weighted consensus sequences were constructed for each RNA molecule. Non-functional sequences were excluded, and lower-count sequences lying one edit away from another sequence were also excluded. Based on fitting two negative binomial distributions, any barcode sub-cluster with under 20% of the maximum read count was discarded. The public reads were reprocessed in TCRdb via fastp at Q25 and MiXCR, keeping in-frame beta chains. Duplicate CDR3 protein sequences are folded into a single record with the most common DNA and genes. TCRdb's processing, not the authors', yielded these V and J calls. Recorded for this sample are hundreds of thousands of distinct CDR3 sequences; about 25% of them occurred a single time. The top ten clones comprise 0.78% of the sample.

As to this clonotype: It lacks a known antigen. The germline gene is not matched at one end of the junction; a read error may be the cause.

The source of this sequence is a human donor in good health. Some libraries in this study had Jurkat cell RNA spiked in. Sequencing was done on a sample of naive CD8+ T cells from blood, with Jurkat cell RNA spiked in. The sample's cell subset or site label, decoded: FACS-sorted CD8+CD4-CCR7+CD45RA+ naive T cells. The chain is assembled from TRBV19 and TRBJ1-1; the D gene is not confidently resolved. The CDR3 corresponds to CTSSIGNLYTEAFF. The base sequence is TGTACCAGTAGTATAGGCAACTTATACACTGAAGCTTTCTTT.